The 28 T cell receptor beta chains below come from one sample, sequenced in a study of sequential checkpoint blockade in melanoma. The sample's treatment: randomized to nivolumab then ipilimumab (arm A) or the reverse (arm B). Using immunoSEQ multiplex PCR, the repertoire was profiled, and TCRdb retains in-frame clones only, with some absent. The repertoire holds roughly 2,000 clones, 18% seen once, with 7% to 10% in the top ten. The starting material was tumor tissue (inferred from file names), obtained from a patient given nivolumab and ipilimumab in sequence. The source is a human donor with melanoma.

This clone qualifies as medium-sized. The chain recombines TRBV11-3 with TRBJ2-5, with TRBD2 matching 10 bases. This CDR3 comprises 19 residues. Germline assignment: CDR1 SGHNT and CDR2 YENEEA. The V and J ends lost 2 bases and 1 base, in that order; junction bases with no gene match: 13. The CDR3 here is CASSLSWVAGGLSQETQYF. CDR3 nucleotides: TGTGCCAGCAGCTTATCGTGGGTAGCGGGGGGCCTTAGCCAAGAGACCCAGTACTTC.

This clone occurred a few times. The gene calls are TRBV18 and TRBJ2-3, with D tentatively TRBD2 (5 bases). The CDR3 has 14 amino acids. Germline V gene data show CDR1 as KGHSH and CDR2 as LQKENI. The V end was cut by 5 bases, the J end by 4 bases, with 13 bases between. DNA of the CDR3: TGTGCCAGCTCAACCCTAGTTAGCGCAGATACGCAGTATTTT. The encoded protein is CASSTLVSADTQYF.

The gene calls are TRBV11-3 and TRBJ2-7, with 9 bases that match TRBD1. The CDR3 is 15 amino acids. V lost 5 bases to trimming and J lost 1 base; unmatched junction nucleotides: 6. Germline lookup yields CDR1 SGHNT and CDR2 YENEEA. The CDR3 bases are TGTGCCAGCAGCGCGGGACAGGGTTTGTCCTACGAGCAGTACTTC. It specifies CASSAGQGLSYEQYF.

The chain links TRBV11-3 to TRBJ1-6; D ambiguous. CDR3 length: 15 residues. The V end lost 7 bases, the J end lost 0 bases, and 10 bases lay between the germline ends. Per germline, CDR1 SGHNT and CDR2 YENEEA. The CDR3 coding sequence is TGTGCCAGCACAAGGACCAGCTCCTATAATTCACCCCTCCACTTT. It encodes CASTRTSSYNSPLHF.

This clone counts as medium-sized. The chain is built from TRBV6-8 and TRBJ2-1, with a possible D match to TRBD2 (5 bases). The CDR3 totals 15 residues. Per germline, CDR1 MNHGY and CDR2 SAAAGT. V lost 7 bases, J lost 0 bases, and 13 bases lay in between. DNA for the CDR3: TGTGCCAGCAAGTCGGGGAAAAACTCCTACAATGAGCAGTTCTTC. Translated: CASKSGKNSYNEQFF.

The J gene is TRBJ2-7, the V gene TRBV18; weak D call: TRBD1 (6 bases). CDR1 is KGHSH and CDR2 is LQKENI in the germline V gene. The CDR3 has 14 residues. The germline V and J ends were trimmed by 2 bases and 4 bases, with 12 bases remaining between them. CDR3 nucleotides: TGTGCCAGCTCACCAGGGCAGGGGCAATACGAGCAGTACTTC. Its protein is CASSPGQGQYEQYF.

This clone was counted a few times. This sequence joins TRBV5-1 and TRBJ2-2; D is uncertain. This CDR3 spans 16 amino acids. V lost 3 bases and J lost 1, with 13 bases in between. The germline V gene encodes CDR1 SGHRS and CDR2 YFSETQ. CDR3 DNA sequence: TGCGCCAGCAGCTCCTCGTTAGGGTTGAACACCGGGGAGCTGTTTTTT. Its translation: CASSSSLGLNTGELFF.

The chain recombines TRBV28 with TRBJ2-5, with 10 bases lining up with TRBD1. The CDR3 spans 16 residues. From germline, CDR1 is MDHEN and CDR2 SYDVKM. V dropped 3 bases and J dropped 5; count of bases not matched to a gene: 9. This chain's CDR3 is CASSFRQGALYETQYF. CDR3 bases: TGTGCCAGCAGTTTTCGACAGGGGGCGCTGTACGAGACCCAGTACTTC.

This clone has more than one count but fewer than ten. The V and J genes are TRBV30 and TRBJ1-4; D gene ambiguous. The V gene lost 3 bases and the J gene lost 6 bases, with 14 bases spanning the gap. Germline CDR1 GTSNPN, CDR2 SVGIG (reference sequence). CDR3 length equals 14 residues. Here the CDR3 DNA reads TGTGCCTGGAGCACTGGCAGTCCCCATGAAAAACTGTTTTTT. The encoded protein is CAWSTGSPHEKLFF.

The rearrangement uses TRBV6-8 and TRBJ1-2; D possibly corresponds to TRBD1 (5 bases). CDR1 is MNHGY and CDR2 is SAAAGT in the germline V gene. This CDR3 contains 16 residues. The V end lost 10 bases, the J end lost 4 bases, and 25 bases lay between the germline ends. The CDR3 sequence is CAISPASRDGSYGYTF. The CDR3 region has the DNA TGTGCCATCAGCCCTGCATCCAGGGATGGGAGCTATGGCTACACCTTC.

In its sample, this clone was seen a few times. The chain is built from TRBV9 and TRBJ1-6; 10 bases fit TRBD1. This CDR3 region has 13 residues. J gave up 10 bases and V 6 bases, and 4 bases lay outside the gene matches. CDR1 is SGDLS, CDR2 YYNGEE, per germline. The CDR3 bases are TGTGCCAGCACCGGGGACAGGGGATCACCCCTCCACTTT. Encoded protein: CASTGDRGSPLHF.

This clone was recorded a few times. This rearrangement joins TRBV15 to TRBJ1-2; tentative D call: TRBD1 (5 bases). The CDR3 contains 16 residues. Trimming shortened V by 1 base and J by 7 bases, and 19 bases separated the two germline ends. Germline V gives CDR1 LNHNV, CDR2 YYDKDF (reference sequence). The CDR3 DNA follows: TGTGCCACCAGCAGAGTCCCTTTCAGGGCTGACCTTGGCTACACCTTC. It codes for CATSRVPFRADLGYTF.

Judged by abundance, this clone is medium-sized (0.01 to 0.1%). This sequence joins TRBV11-3 and TRBJ1-1; maybe TRBD1 (6 bases). The ends were cut back, 5 bases at V and 0 bases at J, with 16 bases in the middle. The CDR3 is 16 amino acids. Germline V gene data show CDR1 as SGHNT and CDR2 as YENEEA. The CDR3 here is CASSALNRAMNTEAFF. For the CDR3, the DNA is TGTGCCAGCAGCGCCCTTAACAGGGCCATGAACACTGAAGCTTTCTTT.

V usage is TRBV4-1 and J usage is TRBJ1-3; D is unclear. CDR1 MGHRA and CDR2 YSYEKL come from the germline V gene. This CDR3 region has 17 residues. The ends were cut back, 1 base at V and 0 bases at J, with 13 bases in the middle. In nucleotides, the CDR3 is TGCGCCAGCAGCCAAGGATTGGAAAGGAGCTCTGGAAACACCATATATTTT. Its translation: CASSQGLERSSGNTIYF.

In its sample, this clone ranks as medium-sized (0.01 to 0.1%). The V call is TRBV6-8, the J call TRBJ2-1, with D possibly matching TRBD1 (7 bases). The CDR3 consists of 15 residues. V was pared by 10 bases and J by 0 bases, with 16 bases between. The germline V gene encodes CDR1 MNHGY and CDR2 SAAAGT. The CDR3 DNA is TGTGCCACCTTTCCCAGGGGGGCCTCCTACAATGAGCAGTTCTTC. Protein: CATFPRGASYNEQFF.

This clone is medium-sized within its sample. The chain is built from TRBV28 and TRBJ1-6; 8 bases map to TRBD1. J gave up 7 bases and V 3 bases, and 5 bases lay outside the gene matches. From germline, CDR1 is MDHEN and CDR2 SYDVKM. The CDR3 is 15 residues long. The DNA of the CDR3 is TGTGCCAGCAGTTTGTTAAGGACAGGGAATTCACCCCTCCACTTT. Translating it yields CASSLLRTGNSPLHF.

The chain links TRBV5-1 to TRBJ1-1; D gene ambiguous. Per germline, CDR1 SGHRS and CDR2 YFSETQ. The CDR3 length is 15 residues. V shed 4 bases and J shed 3 bases, with 16 bases lying between them. Written as DNA, the CDR3 is TGCGCCAGCAGCCCGAGTTTTGGTTTTGACACTGAAGCTTTCTTT. This translates into CASSPSFGFDTEAFF.

By its share, this clone is medium-sized (0.01 to 0.1%). The V call is TRBV11-3, the J call TRBJ2-5; TRBD2 matches at 14 bases. Losses at the gene ends were 5 bases for V and 4 bases for J; bases not matched to a gene: 3. Germline V CDR1 and CDR2: SGHNT, YENEEA. This CDR3 has 15 residues. Written as DNA, the CDR3 is TGTGCCAGCAGCCAAGGGACTAGCGGGGGAGAGACCCAGTACTTC. Translating it yields CASSQGTSGGETQYF.

At least ten counts were recorded for this clone. This sequence joins TRBV11-3 and TRBJ2-7; D is perhaps TRBD1 or TRBD2 (6 bases each). V was pared by 3 bases and J by 5 bases, with 17 bases between. Germline V gene data show CDR1 as SGHNT and CDR2 as YENEEA. The CDR3 spans 15 residues. The CDR3 region is CASSLPIQGRHEQYF. In DNA form, the CDR3 reads TGTGCCAGCAGCTTGCCTATCCAGGGGAGGCACGAGCAGTACTTC.

In its sample, this clone was seen a few times. This sequence joins TRBV6-8 and TRBJ2-5; the match to TRBD2 covers 13 bases. The CDR3 extends over 14 amino acids. V shed 10 bases, J shed 3 bases, and the junction held 5 bases outside the gene matches. Looked up from germline, CDR1 is MNHGY and CDR2 is SAAAGT. Written as DNA, the CDR3 is TGTGCCATCAATGGACTAGCGGGGGAAGAGACCCAGTACTTC. It codes for CAINGLAGEETQYF.

In this sample, this clone turned up a few times. The rearrangement uses TRBV28 and TRBJ2-2, with a weak D call TRBD1 (5 bases). This CDR3 has 19 amino acids. V lost 3 bases to trimming and J lost 4 bases, with 24 bases between them. CDR1 and CDR2 from the germline V gene are MDHEN and SYDVKM. The CDR3 sequence: CASSFRGHDVERITGELFF. The CDR3 nucleotides read TGTGCCAGCAGTTTTCGCGGACACGACGTCGAAAGGATCACCGGGGAGCTGTTTTTT. The whole variable domain, filled in from reference TRBV28 and TRBJ2-2, reads DVKVTQSSRYLVKRTGEKVFLECVQDMDHENMFWYRQDPGLGLRLIYFSYDVKMKEKGDIPEGYSVSREKKERFSLILESASTNQTSMYLCASSFRGHDVERITGELFFGEGSRLTVL.

This chain links TRBV6-8 with TRBJ2-5, with D tentatively TRBD1 or TRBD2 (5 bases each). The germline V gene has CDR1 MNHGY and CDR2 SAAAGT. The CDR3 spans 15 residues. Trimming cost V 10 bases and J 0 bases, with 18 bases left between them. The CDR3 DNA follows: TGTGCCATCGCAAACCCGGGGCAGTACCAAGAGACCCAGTACTTC. Its translation is CAIANPGQYQETQYF.

This clone is termed medium-sized. CDR3 in amino acids: CASSTDPYALYEQYF. CDR3 coding DNA: TGTGCCAGCAGCACTGACCCATACGCCCTCTACGAGCAGTACTTC. V and J are TRBV11-3 and TRBJ2-7; D gene unclear. Germline-derived CDR1 and CDR2 are SGHNT and YENEEA. The CDR3 spans 15 residues. With 5 bases removed from V and 3 bases from J, the gap between germline ends came to 17 bases. Together with reference TRBV11-3 and TRBJ2-7, the CDR3 gives the full variable domain: EAGVVQSPRYKIIEKKQPVAFWCNPISGHNTLYWYLQNLGQGPELLIRYENEEAVDDSQLPKDRFSAERLKGVDSTLKIQPAELGDSAVYLCASSTDPYALYEQYFGPGTRLTVT.

Judged by abundance, this clone is medium-sized. Different DNA sequences within this sample yield the same CDR3. The V and J genes are TRBV11-3 and TRBJ1-5, with D hard to call. Trimming shortened V by 4 bases and J by 2 bases, and 12 bases separated the two germline ends. There are 15 residues in the CDR3. Germline CDR1 and CDR2: SGHNT and YENEEA. The CDR3 sequence: CASSSTGAGNQPQHF. The CDR3 bases are TGTGCCAGCAGCTCAACGGGTGCCGGCAATCAGCCCCAGCATTTT.

This clone was picked up a small number of times. This chain joins TRBV6-8 and TRBJ1-5; no reliable D call. V lost 2 bases and J 1 base, leaving 3 bases between the germline ends. Germline CDR1 reads MNHGY; CDR2 reads SAAAGT. CDR3 size: 13 residues. CDR3 coding DNA: TGTGCCAGCAGTTACAACAGCAATCAGCCCCAGCATTTT. Encoded protein: CASSYNSNQPQHF.

The genes are TRBV6-8 and TRBJ1-1; TRBD1 agrees at 7 bases. CDR3 length: 16 amino acids. Germline lookup yields CDR1 MNHGY and CDR2 SAAAGT. V lost 7 bases, J lost 3 bases, and 14 bases stayed unmatched. The CDR3 nucleotides read TGTGCCAGCAAAACCTTACGTAGGGGGCTGGACACTGAAGCTTTCTTT. It translates to CASKTLRRGLDTEAFF.

This clone qualifies as large. The chain couples TRBV11-3 to TRBJ2-7; tentative D call: TRBD2 (6 bases). Germline lookup yields CDR1 SGHNT and CDR2 YENEEA. Trimming removed 5 bases at V and 4 bases at J, with 15 bases between. This CDR3 has 14 amino acids. DNA of the CDR3: TGTGCCAGCAGCCCCGGGAGCCTCTTATACGAGCAGTACTTC. Its protein is CASSPGSLLYEQYF.

This clone was observed a few times. J is TRBJ1-1 and V is TRBV15; D is uncertain. This CDR3 region has 14 residues. V was pared by 3 bases and J by 5 bases, with 13 bases between. Germline V gene data show CDR1 as LNHNV and CDR2 as YYDKDF (reference sequence). CDR3 sequence reads: CATSSYGVATEAFF. As DNA, the CDR3 is TGTGCCACCAGCAGTTACGGGGTGGCGACTGAAGCTTTCTTT.